This TCR beta chain is drawn from a study of shared clonotypes between healthy human individuals (TCRdb year 2020). About the full investigation: Two women and a few men aged 18 to 49 years were included in the cohort. For each donor, CD4 naive and CD4 memory were each given three plates, CD8 naive was given two plates, and CD8 memory was given one plate. Different laboratories and diverse techniques were used to prepare libraries and sequence TCR repertoires, to increase sequencing depth and limit assay-specific biases. To estimate repertoire size and how much clonotypes are shared between individuals, the study performed deep sequencing of blood TCR repertoires from a few healthy adults. Per donor, leukapheresis produced somewhere between about 0.94 and 10 billion PBMCs.

Results the study describes overall, beyond this receptor: Incomplete sequencing was indicated by rarefaction of sorted-subset datasets, despite the large sequencing depth. Across four donors, approximately 5% of naive CD4, 3% to 4% of naive CD8, approximately 2.5% of memory CD4, and approximately 0.4% of memory CD8 clonotypes were shared. Naive subsets generally had larger estimated clonotype richness than memory subsets did. Sampling was restricted to blood, and TCR repertoires in tissues likely differ from the TCR repertoires found in blood. Compared with non-shared clonotypes, clonotypes shared by all four sorted-subset donors had higher generation probabilities. The small number of donors limited the genetic and exposure-history diversity represented. Pairwise subsampling indicated that sequencing depth was expected to affect the degree of clonotype sharing among donors.

Notes on this clone: What this receptor recognizes is not known. No base quality values were provided; no much bigger clone lies one nucleotide off.

The donors were healthy, HIV-negative adults with no recently reported acute infections or vaccinations. Every donor was a Caucasian adult residing in Nashville, Tennessee, USA. Magnetic negative selection was used to enrich CD4+ T cells, after which naive cells were positively selected on CD45RA and the negative fraction became the memory subset. After blood collection by leukapheresis, PBMCs were isolated using Ficoll-Histopaque density gradient centrifugation and then cryopreserved in the vapor phase of liquid nitrogen. Analytical flow cytometry was used to check the purity and quantity of every magnetically sorted T cell population. From each sorted fraction, genomic DNA was isolated and quantified by UV absorbance on a Nanodrop 2000c. Using the deep immunoSEQ assay, multiplex PCR amplified TCR CDR3 regions from genomic DNA. Extracted genomic DNA from each cell subset was distributed evenly across all wells of several immunoSEQ 96-well plates, and each plate was treated as a replicate. For sorted subsets, 150 to 250 ng of genomic DNA, equivalent to 25,000 to 35,000 T cell genomes, went into each replicate PCR. The purified libraries were quantified using a Qubit 3.0 fluorometer, sized with a Bioanalyzer 2100, and then quantified again using the KAPA Library Quantification kit. A separate single-read 150-cycle Illumina NextSeq 550 flow cell was used to sequence each immunoSEQ 96-well plate. The original methods were these. The immunoSEQ output contained only junctional sequences without quality scores, so filtering could not match that applied to full-length reads. To assign V/J genes and CDR3, sequences were annotated against IMGT germline references using PyIR, a Python wrapper for IgBLAST v1.9. Reads with weak V/J assignments (E-value above 1e-6), missing CDR3, stop codons, out-of-frame junctions, or ambiguous translated residues were removed. V3J clonotypes were defined as sequences sharing an identical inferred V gene, J gene, and CDR3 amino acid sequence. The percentage overlap between two repertoires was calculated by dividing the number of shared unique clonotypes by the size of the smaller repertoire. Richness of each repertoire was evaluated using RTK rarefaction, the Chao1 estimator, and Recon v2.1 estimates of unobserved clonotypes. For all TCRbeta clonotypes obtained by the gDNA method from several donors, generation probabilities were computed with OLGA. TCRdb provides this immuneACCESS table in a form limited to in-frame rearrangements. Some clones are lacking; in checked studies, under half of them reflect an unresolved V gene, and why the rest are absent is not known. V and J calls and clone size are copied from that table; D and trimming were computed from the DNA. This sample comprises about 2.3 million clones, 92% of them detected only once. The ten largest clones add up to about 0.41% of the sample.

Sequences were obtained from naive CD4+ T cells from PBMCs. The intended sense of this specimen's cell subset or site label: CD45RA+ positively selected. This TCR was sampled from a young man in good health. Some clones in this sample may be carry-over from other donors' samples.

The CDR3 amino acid sequence is: CASGTSTGTEAFF. The DNA reads TGCGCCAGCGGTACCTCGACAGGGACTGAAGCTTTCTTT. The V and J genes are TRBV5-1 and TRBJ1-1; 7 of the junction bases match TRBD1. From cysteine to phenylalanine, the CDR3 is 13 amino acids long. The only DNA kept is the CDR3, 39 bases in frame from the first base. Trimming takes 7 bases off V and 5 bases off J; junction bases not matched to a gene: 8. In the germline V gene, CDR1 corresponds to SGHRS and CDR2 to YFSETQ.